The 22 T cell receptor beta chains listed next were all sequenced from one sample in a study of T cells in Graves' hyperthyroidism and ophthalmopathy. Regions amplified from RNA transcripts were the TCR beta CDR3 regions. In the first-round RT-PCR of the TCR CDR3, the HTBI primer set was used. TCRdb analysed the multiplex PCR reads with MiXCR anew, one entry per CDR3 protein. The table includes 400,000 to 550,000 distinct CDR3 sequences, roughly 14% detected once. Sequencing was done on a sample of blood. Receptors originate from a woman younger than 30 with Graves' hyperthyroidism.

This clonotype was counted a few times. At one end, the junction sequence differs from germline, possibly due to a read error. This rearrangement joins TRBV18 to TRBJ1-5, with D perhaps matching TRBD1 (5 bases). There are 13 residues in the CDR3. Germline CDR1 is KGHSH and CDR2 is LQKENI. The CDR3 spells CASPPAGNQPQHF. The CDR3 bases are TGTGCCAGCCCACCGGCAGGGAATCAGCCCCAGCATTTT.

This clonotype was recorded a few times. This rearrangement joins TRBV9 to TRBJ2-1, with 9 positions matching TRBD2. Germline-derived CDR1 and CDR2 are SGDLS and YYNGEE. The CDR3 spans 15 residues. The V segment lost 0 bases and the J segment 5 bases; nucleotides outside the gene matches: 3. CDR3 loop: CASSVVSSGNNEQFF. The CDR3 nucleotides read TGTGCCAGCAGCGTAGTATCTAGCGGGAACAATGAGCAGTTCTTC.

The gene calls are TRBV25-1 and TRBJ2-5, with D maybe TRBD1 (6 bases). This CDR3 spans 15 amino acids. Trimming stripped 3 bases from V and 3 bases from J, with 14 bases between. The V gene's germline CDR1 is MGHDK and CDR2 SYGVNS. The CDR3 bases are TGTGCCAGCAGTGATCTTACCTGGACAGAAGAGACCCAGTACTTC. This translates into CASSDLTWTEETQYF.

This clonotype was recorded at least ten times. The rearrangement links TRBV7-9 to TRBJ2-7, with 9 bases that match TRBD2. Unmatched junction bases numbered 3, after V lost 4 bases and J lost 2 bases. The CDR3 spans 14 residues. CDR1 and CDR2 from the germline V gene are SEHNR and FQNEAQ (reference sequence). This CDR3 is CASSSGGRAYEQYF. The CDR3 DNA follows: TGTGCCAGCAGCTCAGGCGGGAGGGCCTACGAGCAGTACTTC.

To note about this clonotype: This could be a read error, since a much larger clone is one nucleotide away. The chain uses TRBV5-1 and TRBJ2-1; either TRBD1 or TRBD2 may supply D (5 bases each). CDR3 length: 15 residues. Per germline, CDR1 SGHRS and CDR2 YFSETQ. Here the CDR3 reads CASRLPGTEYNEKFF. The CDR3 DNA sequence: TGCGCCAGCAGACTTCCCGGGACGGAATACAATGAGAAGTTCTTC.

This clonotype was recorded at least ten times. V usage is TRBV12-3 or TRBV12-4 and J usage is TRBJ1-1; D is unresolved. The CDR3 consists of 11 residues. Trimming took 5 bases from V and 8 from J, leaving 9 bases between them. This CDR3 reads CASSQKGEAFF. The CDR3 nucleotides are TGTGCCAGCAGTCAAAAAGGGGAAGCTTTCTTT.

Details on this clonotype: At one boundary the junction diverges from the germline segment, which might be a read error. The chain combines TRBV11-2 with TRBJ2-1; 9 nucleotides align to TRBD2. Germline assignment: CDR1 SGHAT and CDR2 FQNNGV. The length of the CDR3 is 17 residues. Here the CDR3 reads CVSSFRRGTSGPDEQFF. In nucleotides, the CDR3 is TGTGTCAGCAGCTTTAGAAGGGGCACTAGCGGGCCCGATGAGCAGTTCTTC.

This clonotype occurred many times. The gene calls are TRBV5-1 and TRBJ2-2; no reliable D call. From germline, CDR1 is SGHRS and CDR2 YFSETQ. The CDR3 spans 15 residues. V gave up 8 bases and J gave up 2 bases, with 16 bases separating them. The CDR3 sequence: CASTWGAINTGELFF. The CDR3 region has the DNA TGCGCCAGTACCTGGGGTGCCATTAACACCGGGGAGCTGTTTTTT.

Ten or more counts support this clonotype. The genes are TRBV19 and TRBJ2-1; 15 bases agree with TRBD2. From germline, CDR1 is LNHDA and CDR2 SQIVND (reference sequence). The V segment lost 7 bases and the J segment 8 bases; nucleotides outside the gene matches: 9. The CDR3 extends over 16 amino acids. CDR3 amino acids: CASIGLAGGPFDEQFF. The CDR3 DNA follows: TGTGCCAGTATCGGACTAGCGGGAGGGCCCTTCGATGAGCAGTTCTTC.

There are a few counts of this clonotype. In nucleotides, the CDR3 is TGTGCCAGCAGGGAGAGGACGGGGGAGCAGTACTTC. This codes for CASRERTGEQYF. The gene calls are TRBV11-2 and TRBJ2-7; a weak D match, TRBD2 (5 bases). CDR1 is SGHAT and CDR2 is FQNNGV in the germline V gene. Deletions cut 6 bases from V and 7 bases from J, with 13 bases between. The CDR3 totals 12 residues. Combining the CDR3 with reference TRBV11-2 and TRBJ2-7 gives the whole variable domain EAGVAQSPRYKIIEKRQSVAFWCNPISGHATLYWYQQILGQGPKLLIQFQNNGVVDDSQLPKDRFSAERLKGVDSTLKIQPAKLEDSAVYLCASRERTGEQYFGPGTRLTVT.

The chain recombines TRBV2 with TRBJ2-1; 8 nucleotides match TRBD2. The CDR3 length is 13 residues. In germline, CDR1 is SNHLY, CDR2 FYNNEI. With 10 bases clipped from V and 3 bases from J, the junction kept 5 bases outside the gene matches. Written as DNA, the CDR3 is TGTGCCACCAAGCGGGAGCACTACAATGAGCAGTTCTTC. Translating gives CATKREHYNEQFF.

The table lists this clonotype with a few counts. This rearrangement joins TRBV6-1 to TRBJ2-3; D perhaps matches TRBD1 (5 bases). The ends were cut back, 6 bases at V and 0 bases at J, with 13 bases in the middle. Germline V gene sequence: CDR1 MNHNS, CDR2 SASEGT. The CDR3 length is 15 residues. This CDR3 reads CASRDIQASTDTQYF. CDR3 nucleotide sequence: TGTGCCAGCAGGGACATACAGGCTAGCACAGATACGCAGTATTTT.

In this sample, this clonotype turned up many times. The rearrangement links TRBV2 to TRBJ1-6, with D possibly being TRBD1 (5 bases). This CDR3 has 17 amino acids. V was shortened by 10 bases and J by 8 bases, with 27 bases between the two germline ends. Per the germline V gene, CDR1 is SNHLY and CDR2 is FYNNEI. As DNA, the CDR3 is TGTGCCACCACCCTAAAAAAAGGGGCCGGGCTGGATTCACCCCTCCACTTT. Residues: CATTLKKGAGLDSPLHF. Full variable domain (outside the CDR3, taken from reference TRBV2 and TRBJ1-6): EPEVTQTPSHQVTQMGQEVILRCVPISNHLYFYWYRQILGQKVEFLVSFYNNEISEKSEIFDDQFSVERPDGSNFTLKIRSTKLEDSAMYFCATTLKKGAGLDSPLHFGNGTRLTVT.

This clonotype has ten or more counts. DNA for the CDR3: TGCAGTGCTAGAGATCCGGGGAAGTTCGTCTATGGCTACACCTTC. Its translation is CSARDPGKFVYGYTF. V is TRBV20-1 and J is TRBJ1-2; D is undetermined. Germline CDR1 and CDR2: DFQATT and SNEGSKA (reference sequence). Trimming took off 0 bases at V and 4 bases at J, with 15 bases between the two ends. There are 15 residues in the CDR3.

This clonotype was recorded at least ten times. The CDR3 DNA follows: TGTGCCAGCAGGACCGGGTATACCGAGCAGTACTTC. Translated: CASRTGYTEQYF. The chain links TRBV28 to TRBJ2-7, with D uncertain. V was trimmed by 6 bases and J by 6 bases, leaving 12 bases between them. Per germline, CDR1 MDHEN and CDR2 SYDVKM. There are 12 residues in the CDR3.

This clonotype was seen ten or more times. The rearrangement links TRBV11-2 to TRBJ2-7, with D possibly TRBD2 on 6 matching bases. This CDR3 is 14 amino acids long. V shed 7 bases and J shed 4 bases, with 17 bases lying between them. Germline V gives CDR1 SGHAT, CDR2 FQNNGV. DNA of the CDR3: TGTGCCAGCATCCTAGAGGGCAGCGGGTACGAGCAGTACTTC. Amino acid sequence: CASILEGSGYEQYF.

This chain joins TRBV2 and TRBJ1-4; 8 bases are shared with TRBD1. The CDR3 consists of 14 residues. Trimming took 6 bases from V and 7 from J; bases not matched to a gene: 7. The germline V gene has CDR1 SNHLY and CDR2 FYNNEI. This CDR3 reads CASRARQGSEKLFF. The CDR3 nucleotides read TGTGCCAGCAGGGCAAGACAGGGGAGTGAAAAACTGTTTTTT. The full variable domain, with the rest looked up from reference TRBV2 and TRBJ1-4, is EPEVTQTPSHQVTQMGQEVILRCVPISNHLYFYWYRQILGQKVEFLVSFYNNEISEKSEIFDDQFSVERPDGSNFTLKIRSTKLEDSAMYFCASRARQGSEKLFFGSGTQLSVL.

This clonotype was seen repeatedly, ten times or more. The rearrangement uses TRBV30 and TRBJ2-3; 8 positions agree with TRBD2. V lost 2 bases, J lost 2 bases, and 6 bases stayed unmatched. This CDR3 has 15 amino acids. Looked up from germline, CDR1 is GTSNPN and CDR2 is SVGIG (reference sequence). CDR3 sequence reads: CAWSLAGGSTDTQYF. The CDR3 nucleotides read TGTGCCTGGAGTTTGGCGGGAGGATCCACAGATACGCAGTATTTT.

Ten or more counts support this clonotype. The rearrangement links TRBV7-3 to TRBJ1-2; possibly TRBD1 for D (6 bases). CDR1 is SGHTA and CDR2 is FQGTGA in the germline V gene. V lost 5 bases and J 0 bases, leaving 13 bases between the germline ends. The CDR3 covers 15 residues. The CDR3 is CASSPQTGSNYGYTF. The CDR3 DNA reads TGTGCCAGCAGCCCTCAGACAGGTTCTAACTATGGCTACACCTTC.

This clonotype appeared a few times. The chain employs TRBV5-1 and TRBJ2-2, with D perhaps TRBD2 (5 bases). This CDR3 has 14 residues. Germline V gene lookup returns CDR1 SGHRS and CDR2 YFSETQ. V was cut by 5 bases and J by 1 base, with 9 bases left in between. CDR3 sequence reads: CASRSGMNTGELFF. In DNA form, the CDR3 reads TGCGCCAGCAGGTCCGGGATGAACACCGGGGAGCTGTTTTTT.

This clonotype showed up just a few times. It may be a read error: a sequence one base away is much more abundant. The chain's CDR3 is CAWGPPFADTQYF. The DNA for the CDR3 is TGTGCCTGGGGTCCACCTTTTGCAGATACGCAGTATTTT. The chain uses TRBV30 and TRBJ2-3, with D unresolved. Germline V CDR1 and CDR2: GTSNPN, SVGIG (reference sequence). V dropped 5 bases and J dropped 4 bases, with 13 bases sitting between them. CDR3 size: 13 residues.

This clonotype was picked up a small number of times. V is TRBV14 and J is TRBJ1-1, with D hard to call. From germline, CDR1 is SGHDN and CDR2 FVKESK. CDR3 size: 14 residues. The V gene lost 1 base and the J gene lost 3 bases, with 9 bases spanning the gap. This CDR3 reads CASSQVGLYTEAFF. As DNA, the CDR3 is TGTGCCAGCAGCCAAGTCGGACTATACACTGAAGCTTTCTTT.